The 13 T cell receptor beta chains listed next were all sequenced from one sample in a study of OX40 agonist ivuxolimab in advanced cancers. The repertoire was sequenced with immunoSEQ multiplex PCR; TCRdb's copy has only in-frame clones and lacks some. There are under 100,000 clones in the sample; roughly 80% occur only once, and roughly 4.6% lies in the top ten. The sequences come from CD4+ or CD8+ T cells sorted from blood, collected in a trial of the OX40 agonist ivuxolimab. These TCRs come from an adult with an advanced solid tumor such as melanoma, head and neck, liver or kidney cancer.

The chain links TRBV29-1 to TRBJ2-1, with D perhaps matching TRBD2 (6 bases). Deletions cut 7 bases from V and 0 bases from J, with 13 bases between. The germline gives CDR1 SQVTM, CDR2 ANQGSEA. The CDR3 has 14 residues. The CDR3 protein is CSGAGTFSYNEQFF. CDR3 DNA sequence: TGCAGCGGGGCCGGGACTTTCTCCTACAATGAGCAGTTCTTC.

The V and J genes are TRBV5-1 and TRBJ1-2; D is perhaps TRBD1 (5 bases). Trimming shortened V by 5 bases and J by 5 bases, and 22 bases separated the two germline ends. Per germline, CDR1 SGHRS and CDR2 YFSETQ. The CDR3 spans 16 residues. CDR3 in amino acids: CASRGNDIGGGYGYTF. The CDR3 nucleotides are TGCGCCAGCAGAGGAAACGACATCGGGGGAGGATATGGCTACACCTTC.

This clone was picked up one time. The rearrangement links TRBV5-1 to TRBJ2-7, with TRBD1 identical over 9 bases. CDR3 length: 14 residues. V dropped 1 base and J dropped 7; count of bases not matched to a gene: 6. Per the germline V gene, CDR1 is SGHRS and CDR2 is YFSETQ. The CDR3 DNA is TGCGCCAGCAGCTTGAGTACAGGGGGCCGGGAGCAGTACTTC. Protein product: CASSLSTGGREQYF.

This chain connects TRBV4-2 to TRBJ1-4, with 7 bases fitting TRBD1. The V gene's germline CDR1 is LGHNA and CDR2 YNFKEQ. Trimming removed 1 base from V and 7 bases from J; junction bases left unmatched: 9. The CDR3 sequence is 16 residues long. This CDR3 is CASSQVEGAGGEKLFF. CDR3 coding DNA: TGTGCCAGCAGCCAAGTCGAGGGGGCTGGTGGTGAAAAACTGTTTTTT.

This clone has just one count. The CDR3 loop reads CASSLEPDPGNEQFF. CDR3 in DNA: TGCGCCAGCAGCTTGGAACCGGACCCGGGGAATGAGCAGTTCTTC. V usage is TRBV5-1 and J usage is TRBJ2-1; maybe TRBD2 (5 bases). The V and J ends lost 0 bases and 7 bases respectively, with 14 bases between them. CDR1 SGHRS and CDR2 YFSETQ come from the germline V gene. The CDR3 runs to 15 residues.

This sequence joins TRBV19 and TRBJ1-2; 10 nucleotides agree with TRBD1. This CDR3 has 14 amino acids. Germline CDR1 LNHDA, CDR2 SQIVND (reference sequence). J lost 5 bases, V lost 4 bases, and 4 bases had no gene match. The CDR3 loop reads CASSSDRGRYGYTF. In nucleotides, the CDR3 is TGTGCCAGTAGTAGCGACAGGGGGCGTTATGGCTACACCTTC.

This chain connects TRBV9 to TRBJ2-3; 14 bases align to TRBD2. V lost 3 bases to trimming and J lost 0 bases; unmatched junction nucleotides: 12. Looked up from germline, CDR1 is SGDLS and CDR2 is YYNGEE. CDR3 length equals 20 residues. The CDR3 bases are TGTGCCAGCAGCGCCCGGACTAGCGGGGGGTCCTTTACTAGCACAGATACGCAGTATTTT. This sequence encodes CASSARTSGGSFTSTDTQYF. Together with reference TRBV9 and TRBJ2-3, the CDR3 gives the full variable domain: DSGVTQTPKHLITATGQRVTLRCSPRSGDLSVYWYQQSLDQGLQFLIQYYNGEERAKGNILERFSAQQFPDLHSELNLSSLELGDSALYFCASSARTSGGSFTSTDTQYFGPGTRLTVL.

V gene TRBV2 combines with J gene TRBJ1-5, with D perhaps TRBD1 (5 bases). Trimming removed 7 bases at V and 1 base at J, with 11 bases between. CDR3 length: 14 amino acids. The germline V gene encodes CDR1 SNHLY and CDR2 FYNNEI. CDR3 protein: CASKGGASNQPQHF. CDR3 bases: TGTGCCAGCAAAGGTGGGGCGAGCAATCAGCCCCAGCATTTT.

This clone came up once. V gene TRBV7-6 combines with J gene TRBJ2-7; the match to TRBD2 covers 7 bases. The CDR3 is 17 residues long. The V segment lost 5 bases and the J segment 3 bases; nucleotides outside the gene matches: 16. Germline V gene lookup returns CDR1 SGHVS and CDR2 FNYEAQ. This CDR3 reads CASSLEYPGTTIYEQYF. The CDR3 bases are TGTGCCAGCAGCCTCGAATATCCCGGGACTACCATCTACGAGCAGTACTTC.

This chain uses TRBV7-9 with TRBJ2-2; D unresolved. Germline values: CDR1 SEHNR, CDR2 FQNEAQ (reference sequence). This CDR3 contains 11 residues. Trimming removed 5 bases at V and 6 bases at J, with 4 bases between. CDR3 residues: CASSRAGELFF. The DNA of the CDR3 is TGTGCCAGCAGCCGGGCCGGGGAGCTGTTTTTT.

The V gene is TRBV6-4, the J gene TRBJ2-6; 7 bases match TRBD1. Per germline, CDR1 MRHNA and CDR2 SNTAGT. The ends lost 6 bases at V and 0 bases at J; junction bases unmatched: 2. The CDR3 length is 15 residues. The CDR3 loop is CASSRDSSGANVLTF. DNA of the CDR3: TGTGCCAGCAGCCGGGACAGCTCTGGGGCCAACGTCCTGACTTTC.

The chain links TRBV5-1 to TRBJ2-7, with a tentative D call TRBD2 (7 bases). Per the germline V gene, CDR1 is SGHRS and CDR2 is YFSETQ. There are 14 residues in the CDR3. Between the trimmed V and J ends, which lost 4 bases and 2 bases, there was a span of 13 bases. The CDR3 DNA reads TGCGCCAGCAGCCCCGGGGGGCCGGCCTACGAGCAGTACTTC. This codes for CASSPGGPAYEQYF.

The chain uses TRBV10-3 and TRBJ2-5, with D tentatively TRBD2 (6 bases). CDR1 is ENHRY and CDR2 is SYGVKD in the germline V gene. This CDR3 is built from 14 residues. Trimming removed 6 bases from V and 2 bases from J, with 13 bases in between. CDR3 sequence reads: CAISQRRGQETQYF. The CDR3 DNA sequence: TGTGCCATCAGCCAAAGGAGGGGTCAAGAGACCCAGTACTTC.